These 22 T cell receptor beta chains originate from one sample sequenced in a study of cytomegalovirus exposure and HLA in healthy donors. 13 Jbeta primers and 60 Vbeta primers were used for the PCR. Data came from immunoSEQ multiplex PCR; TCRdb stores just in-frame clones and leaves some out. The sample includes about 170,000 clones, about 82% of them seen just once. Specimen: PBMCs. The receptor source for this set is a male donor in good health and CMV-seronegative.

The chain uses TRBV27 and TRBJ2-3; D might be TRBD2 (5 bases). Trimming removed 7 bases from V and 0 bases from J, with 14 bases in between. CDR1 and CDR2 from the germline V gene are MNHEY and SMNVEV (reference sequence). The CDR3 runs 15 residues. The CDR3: CASKLAYLSTDTQYF. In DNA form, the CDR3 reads TGTGCCAGCAAGCTAGCCTATCTCAGCACAGATACGCAGTATTTT.

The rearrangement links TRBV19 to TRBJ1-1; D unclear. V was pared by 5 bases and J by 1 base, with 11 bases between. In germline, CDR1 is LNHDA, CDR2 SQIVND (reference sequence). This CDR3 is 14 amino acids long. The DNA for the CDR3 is TGTGCCAGTAGTCCCCGGGATACGAACACTGAAGCTTTCTTT. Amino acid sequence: CASSPRDTNTEAFF.

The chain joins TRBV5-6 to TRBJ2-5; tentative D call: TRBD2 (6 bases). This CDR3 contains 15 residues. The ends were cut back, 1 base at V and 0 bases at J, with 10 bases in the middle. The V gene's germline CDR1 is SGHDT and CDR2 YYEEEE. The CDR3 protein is CASSLTGEYQETQYF. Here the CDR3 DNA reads TGTGCCAGCAGCTTGACGGGGGAGTACCAAGAGACCCAGTACTTC.

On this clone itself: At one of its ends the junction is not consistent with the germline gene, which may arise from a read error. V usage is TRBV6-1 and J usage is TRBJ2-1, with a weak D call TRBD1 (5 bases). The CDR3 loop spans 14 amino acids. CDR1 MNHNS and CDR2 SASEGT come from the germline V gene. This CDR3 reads CASSEDSSYNEQFF. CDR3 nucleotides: TGTGCCAGCAGCGAAGACAGCTCCTACAATGAGCAGTTCTTC.

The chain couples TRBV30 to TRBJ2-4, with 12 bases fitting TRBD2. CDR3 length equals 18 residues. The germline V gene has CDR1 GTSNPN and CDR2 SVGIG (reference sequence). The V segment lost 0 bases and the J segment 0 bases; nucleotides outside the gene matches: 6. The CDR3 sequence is CAWSVPSGGALAKNIQYF. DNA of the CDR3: TGTGCCTGGAGTGTACCTAGCGGGGGGGCCTTAGCCAAAAACATTCAGTACTTC.

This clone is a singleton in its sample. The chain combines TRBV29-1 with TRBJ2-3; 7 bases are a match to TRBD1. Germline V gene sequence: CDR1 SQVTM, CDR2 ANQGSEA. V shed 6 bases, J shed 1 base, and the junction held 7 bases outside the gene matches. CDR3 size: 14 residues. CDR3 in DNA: TGCAGCGTGGCCGACAGGGACCGCACAGATACGCAGTATTTT. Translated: CSVADRDRTDTQYF.

This CDR3 is CASRTDRGGEKLFF. CDR3 coding DNA: TGTGCCAGCAGAACCGACAGGGGTGGGGAAAAACTGTTTTTT. This chain links TRBV6-5 with TRBJ1-4, with TRBD1 matching over 8 bases. V trimming: 6 bases; J trimming: 8 bases; junction bases outside the gene matches: 8. Germline V lookup: CDR1 MNHEY, CDR2 SVGAGI. CDR3 length: 14 residues.

The CDR3: CASSYEAGTSDTQYF. CDR3 coding DNA: TGTGCCAGCAGCTACGAAGCGGGGACCTCAGATACGCAGTATTTT. The chain recombines TRBV7-2 with TRBJ2-3; 7 bases fit TRBD2. This CDR3 comprises 15 residues. Trimming took 4 bases from V and 4 from J; bases not matched to a gene: 8. Germline V gene lookup returns CDR1 SGHTA and CDR2 FQGNSA.

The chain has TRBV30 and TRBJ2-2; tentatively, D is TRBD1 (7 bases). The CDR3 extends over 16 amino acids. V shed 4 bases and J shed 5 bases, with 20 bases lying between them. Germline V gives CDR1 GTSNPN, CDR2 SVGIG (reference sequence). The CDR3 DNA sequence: TGTGCCTGGACTAACAGGGGAGGTTCTTGGACCGGGGAGCTGTTTTTT. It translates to CAWTNRGGSWTGELFF.

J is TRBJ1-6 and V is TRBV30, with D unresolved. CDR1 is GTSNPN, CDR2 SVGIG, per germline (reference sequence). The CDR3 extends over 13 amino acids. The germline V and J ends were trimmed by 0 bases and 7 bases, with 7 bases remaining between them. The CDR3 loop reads CAWSVDKNSPLHF. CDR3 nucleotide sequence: TGTGCCTGGAGTGTAGACAAAAATTCACCCCTCCACTTT.

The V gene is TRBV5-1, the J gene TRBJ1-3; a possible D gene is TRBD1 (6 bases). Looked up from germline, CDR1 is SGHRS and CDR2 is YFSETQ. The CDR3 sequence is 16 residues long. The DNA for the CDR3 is TGCGCTTCAGCCGGGGGGCCTTCCCAGGGAGCTGGCGCCATATATTTT. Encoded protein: CASAGGPSQGAGAIYF.

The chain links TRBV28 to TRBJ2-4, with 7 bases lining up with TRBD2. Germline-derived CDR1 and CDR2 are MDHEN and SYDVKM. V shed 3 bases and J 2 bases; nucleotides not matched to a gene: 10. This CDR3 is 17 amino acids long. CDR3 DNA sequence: TGTGCCAGCAGTTTCTGGCGGGAGCTTGGGTCCAAAAACATTCAGTACTTC. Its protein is CASSFWRELGSKNIQYF.

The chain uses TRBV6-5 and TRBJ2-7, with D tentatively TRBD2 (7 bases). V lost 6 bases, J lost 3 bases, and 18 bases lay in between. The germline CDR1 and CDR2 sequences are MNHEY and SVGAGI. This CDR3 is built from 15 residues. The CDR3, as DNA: TGTGCCAGCAGAAGCCAGAGGGGGGGTGGCTACGAGCAGTACTTC. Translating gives CASRSQRGGGYEQYF.

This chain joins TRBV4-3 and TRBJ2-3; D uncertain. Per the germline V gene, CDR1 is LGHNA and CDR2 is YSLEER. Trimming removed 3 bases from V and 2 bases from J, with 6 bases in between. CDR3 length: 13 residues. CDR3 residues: CASSQRPTDTQYF. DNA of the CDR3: TGCGCCAGCAGCCAGAGGCCCACAGATACGCAGTATTTT.

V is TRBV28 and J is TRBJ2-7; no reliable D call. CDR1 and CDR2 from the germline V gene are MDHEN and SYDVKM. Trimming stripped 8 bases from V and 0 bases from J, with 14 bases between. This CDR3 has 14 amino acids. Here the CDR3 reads CASCVTGYSYEQYF. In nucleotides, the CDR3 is TGTGCCAGCTGCGTGACGGGTTACTCCTACGAGCAGTACTTC.

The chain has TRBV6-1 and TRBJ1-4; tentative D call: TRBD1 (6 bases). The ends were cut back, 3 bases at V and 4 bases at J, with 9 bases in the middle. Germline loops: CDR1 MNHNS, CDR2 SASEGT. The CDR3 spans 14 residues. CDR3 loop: CASSERGGNEKLFF. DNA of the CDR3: TGTGCCAGCAGTGAGAGGGGGGGTAATGAAAAACTGTTTTTT.

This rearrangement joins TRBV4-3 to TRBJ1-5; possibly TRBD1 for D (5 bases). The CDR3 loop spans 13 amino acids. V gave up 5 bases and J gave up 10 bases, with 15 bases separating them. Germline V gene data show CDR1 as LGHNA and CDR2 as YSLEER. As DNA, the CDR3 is TGCGCCAGCAGCTCAGAGCAGGGTAGCCCCCAGCATTTT. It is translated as CASSSEQGSPQHF.

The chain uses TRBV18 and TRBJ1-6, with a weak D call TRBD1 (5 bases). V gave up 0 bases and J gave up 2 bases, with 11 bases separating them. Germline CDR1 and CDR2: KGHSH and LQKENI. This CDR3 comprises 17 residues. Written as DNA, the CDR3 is TGTGCCAGCTCACCACCGCTGACAGAAACCTATAATTCACCCCTCCACTTT. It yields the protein CASSPPLTETYNSPLHF.

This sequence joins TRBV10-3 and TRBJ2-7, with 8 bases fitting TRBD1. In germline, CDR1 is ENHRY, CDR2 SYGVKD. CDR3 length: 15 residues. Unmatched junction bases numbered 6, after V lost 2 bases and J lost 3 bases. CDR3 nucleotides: TGTGCCATCAGTGAGCCCGGACAGGGCTACTACGAGCAGTACTTC. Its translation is CAISEPGQGYYEQYF.

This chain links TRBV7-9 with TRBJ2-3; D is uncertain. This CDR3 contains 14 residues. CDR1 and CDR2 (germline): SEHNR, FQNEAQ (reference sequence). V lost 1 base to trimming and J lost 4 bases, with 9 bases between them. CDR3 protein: CASSLGVSADTQYF. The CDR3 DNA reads TGTGCCAGCAGCTTAGGTGTGAGTGCAGATACGCAGTATTTT.

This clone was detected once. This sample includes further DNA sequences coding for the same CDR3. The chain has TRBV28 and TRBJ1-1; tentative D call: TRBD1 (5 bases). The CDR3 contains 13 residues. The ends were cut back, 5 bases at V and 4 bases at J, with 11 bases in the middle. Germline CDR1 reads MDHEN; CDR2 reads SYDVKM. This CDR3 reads CASSLDRLTEAFF. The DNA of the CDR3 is TGTGCCAGCAGTCTCGACAGACTCACTGAAGCTTTCTTT.

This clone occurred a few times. The CDR3 loop is CASIQTQGWTEAFF. The CDR3 nucleotides are TGTGCCAGCATTCAGACACAGGGGTGGACTGAAGCTTTCTTT. The chain is built from TRBV2 and TRBJ1-1; the match to TRBD1 covers 7 bases. There are 14 residues in the CDR3. J was trimmed by 5 bases and V by 7 bases; bases with no gene match: 10. Germline V gene lookup returns CDR1 SNHLY and CDR2 FYNNEI.